This TCR beta chain comes out of a study of shared clonotypes between healthy human individuals. Study-wide context: CD4 naive and CD4 memory each took three plates per donor, while CD8 naive took two and CD8 memory one.

This CDR3 has 16 amino acids. The V and J ends lost 5 bases and 2 bases respectively, with 15 bases between them. Germline lookup yields CDR1 SGHAT and CDR2 FQNNGV. As concerns this clone: Antigen: not known.

The naive CD8 fraction comprised CD45RO-negative cells positively selected for CCR7 and excluded terminally differentiated effector memory CD45RA+ cells. Sequencing used immunoSEQ multiplex PCR; TCRdb keeps in-frame clones, though not all of them. The repertoire has hundreds of thousands of clones, 95% to 98% of them found once; the top ten carry 0.25% to 0.35%. Regarding the study as a whole: Genetic and exposure-history diversity was limited by the small donor number. Larger richness was generally estimated for naive than memory subsets. Investigators expected sequencing depth to affect clonotype sharing among donors.

This clonotype was obtained from a man younger than 40 in good health. The chain employs TRBV11-2 and TRBJ1-4; a weak D match, TRBD1 (6 bases). The material sequenced was naive CD8+ T cells sorted from blood. The CDR3 loop reads CASSTGQRGTNEKLFF. CDR3 bases: TGTGCCAGCAGCACGGGACAACGGGGCACTAATGAAAAACTGTTTTTT. Full variable domain (rest looked up from reference TRBV11-2 and TRBJ1-4): EAGVAQSPRYKIIEKRQSVAFWCNPISGHATLYWYQQILGQGPKLLIQFQNNGVVDDSQLPKDRFSAERLKGVDSTLKIQPAKLEDSAVYLCASSTGQRGTNEKLFFGSGTQLSVL.